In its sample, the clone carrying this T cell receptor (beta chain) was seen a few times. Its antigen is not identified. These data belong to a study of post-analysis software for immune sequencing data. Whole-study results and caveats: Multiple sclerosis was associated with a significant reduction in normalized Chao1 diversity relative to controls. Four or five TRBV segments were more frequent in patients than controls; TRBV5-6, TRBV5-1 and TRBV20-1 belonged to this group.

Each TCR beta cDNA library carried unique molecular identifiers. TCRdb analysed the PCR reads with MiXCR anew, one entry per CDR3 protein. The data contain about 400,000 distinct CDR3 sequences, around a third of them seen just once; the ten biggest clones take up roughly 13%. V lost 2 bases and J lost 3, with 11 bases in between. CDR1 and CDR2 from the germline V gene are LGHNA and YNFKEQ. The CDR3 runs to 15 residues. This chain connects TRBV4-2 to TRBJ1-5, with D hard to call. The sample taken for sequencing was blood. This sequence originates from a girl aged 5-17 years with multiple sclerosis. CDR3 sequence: CASSQNQGSNQPQHF. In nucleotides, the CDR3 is TGTGCCAGCAGCCAAAATCAAGGGTCCAATCAGCCCCAGCATTTT.